This T cell receptor beta chain was sequenced for a study of blood T cell repertoires in COVID-19 (TCRdb year 2020). For context, the study as a whole: Collaborator samples came from the United States, Italy and Spain and covered acute and convalescent phases of COVID-19. The dataset comprised deeply sampled blood TCRbeta repertoires from subjects exposed to, actively infected with, or recovered from COVID-19. The samples were drawn from the first 160 participants of the ongoing ImmuneRACE study and from more than 1,000 subjects provided by 6 global collaborators. HLA class I and class II types, where available, came from metadata supplied by the sample provider rather than from assay-based typing. A de-identified subject ID, COVID-19 status, age in years and sex were almost always included in the sample metadata. The repertoires were released in a freely available public database meant as a resource for research on the immune response to SARS-CoV-2. The material from the prospective study consisted of cDNA or gDNA derived from T cells, B-cell-depleted T cells, or PBMCs.

Study-wide findings and limitations: Clinical and demographic metadata were provided uncurated, with the amount varying by source and participant.

TCRbeta CDR3 regions were amplified from genomic DNA using the immunoSEQ Assay, a bias-controlled multiplex PCR. Processing in the source paper ran as follows. The number of nucleated cells in each sample was estimated by amplification of reference gene primers within the assay. To quantify the absolute abundance of each unique TCRbeta CDR3 rearrangement, sequence reads were collapsed and filtered. For each sample, productive Simpson clonality was calculated as the square root of Simpson's diversity index over productive rearrangements. Drawn from immuneACCESS, this table holds only the in-frame rearrangements with V and J called that TCRdb kept. Clones are partly lost; checked studies trace under half to an unresolved V gene and leave the rest unexplained. That table supplies the V and J calls and clone size; D and trimming were determined from the DNA. The sample yields 150,000 or so clones; roughly 80% were counted once. Around 5.3% of the sample is held by the ten biggest clonotypes.

Participants in the prospective study were enrolled through a virtual design, were aged about 18 to 89 years, and lived in approximately 24 United States geographic areas. In the prospective study, cohorts were assigned on the basis of participant-reported clinical history obtained from a screening survey and a study questionnaire. In the prospective study, mobile phlebotomists collected whole blood, serum and a nasopharyngeal or oropharyngeal swab from each participant. Participants in the prospective study had the option to provide additional blood draws and questionnaires over an approximately 2-month period. Prospective study blood samples were shipped either frozen or at room temperature before DNA extraction. With regard to this clone: Its antigen remains undetermined. No clone much larger than this one lies a single base away; base qualities are absent.

From a lookup of the germline V gene (reference sequence), CDR1 and CDR2 are MNHEY and SMNVEV. V sheds 3 bases and J sheds 2 bases, leaving 11 bases between their ends. Reading from cysteine to phenylalanine, the CDR3 counts 14 amino acids. Left in the record is the CDR3 DNA by itself, 42 bases read in frame from the first base. This sequence was found in a woman in her thirties or forties with acute COVID-19. The chain links TRBV27 with TRBJ2-7; possibly the D gene is TRBD1, per 5 matching bases. The material sequenced was PBMCs or T cells enriched from blood (not recorded which). The DNA reads as follows: TGTGCCAGCAGTTTGCAGGGCTCCGCCTACGAGCAGTACTTC. The translation is CASSLQGSAYEQYF.